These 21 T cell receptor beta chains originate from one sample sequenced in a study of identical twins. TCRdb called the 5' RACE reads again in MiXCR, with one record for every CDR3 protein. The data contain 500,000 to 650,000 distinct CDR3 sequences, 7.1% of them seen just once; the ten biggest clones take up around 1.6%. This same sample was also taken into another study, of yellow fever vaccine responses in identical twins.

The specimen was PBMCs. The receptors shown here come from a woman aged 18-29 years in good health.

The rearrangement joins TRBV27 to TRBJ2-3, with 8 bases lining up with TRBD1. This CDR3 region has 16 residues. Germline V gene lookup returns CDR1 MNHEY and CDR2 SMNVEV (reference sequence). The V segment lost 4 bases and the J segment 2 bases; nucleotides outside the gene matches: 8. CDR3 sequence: CASSSTGQGFTDTQYF. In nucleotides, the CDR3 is TGTGCCAGCAGTTCTACCGGACAGGGATTCACAGATACGCAGTATTTT.

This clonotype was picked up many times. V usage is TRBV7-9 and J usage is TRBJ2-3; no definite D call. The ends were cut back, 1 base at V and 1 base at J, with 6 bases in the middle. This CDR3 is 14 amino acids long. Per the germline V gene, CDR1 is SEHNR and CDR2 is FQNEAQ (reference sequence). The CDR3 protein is CASSLDVGTDTQYF. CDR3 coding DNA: TGTGCCAGCAGCTTAGACGTAGGCACAGATACGCAGTATTTT.

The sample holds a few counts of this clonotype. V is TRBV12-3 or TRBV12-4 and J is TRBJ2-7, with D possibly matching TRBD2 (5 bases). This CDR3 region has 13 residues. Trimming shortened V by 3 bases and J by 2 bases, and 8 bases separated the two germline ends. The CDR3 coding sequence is TGTGCCAGCAGTTTGACTACCGCCTACGAGCAGTACGTC. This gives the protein CASSLTTAYEQYV.

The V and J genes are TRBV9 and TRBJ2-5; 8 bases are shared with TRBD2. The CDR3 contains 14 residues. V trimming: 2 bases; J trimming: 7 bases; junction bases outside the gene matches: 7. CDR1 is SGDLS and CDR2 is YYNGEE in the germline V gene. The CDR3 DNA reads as TGTGCCAGCAGCGTGGCGGATGCGGGGGGGACCCAGTACTTC. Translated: CASSVADAGGTQYF.

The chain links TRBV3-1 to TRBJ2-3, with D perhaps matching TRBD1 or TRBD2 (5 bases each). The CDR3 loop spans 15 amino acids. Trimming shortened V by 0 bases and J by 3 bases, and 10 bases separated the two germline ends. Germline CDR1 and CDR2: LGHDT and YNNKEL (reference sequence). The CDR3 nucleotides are TGTGCCAGCAGCCAAGACCCGGGGCAGACAGATACGCAGTATTTT. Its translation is CASSQDPGQTDTQYF.

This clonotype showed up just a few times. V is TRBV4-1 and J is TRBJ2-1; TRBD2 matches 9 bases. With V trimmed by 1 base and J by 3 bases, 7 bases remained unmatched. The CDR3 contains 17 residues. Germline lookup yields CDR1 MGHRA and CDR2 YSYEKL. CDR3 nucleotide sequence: TGCGCCAGCAGCCAAGGACTCCTAGCGGGGCTCTACAATGAGCAGTTCTTC. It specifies CASSQGLLAGLYNEQFF.

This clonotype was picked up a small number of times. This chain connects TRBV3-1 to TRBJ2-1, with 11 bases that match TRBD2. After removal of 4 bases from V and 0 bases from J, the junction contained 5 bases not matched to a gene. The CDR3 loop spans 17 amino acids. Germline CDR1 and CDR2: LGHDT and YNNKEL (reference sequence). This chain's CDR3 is CASSPWTSGPSYNEQFF. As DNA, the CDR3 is TGTGCCAGCAGCCCTTGGACTAGCGGGCCCTCCTACAATGAGCAGTTCTTC.

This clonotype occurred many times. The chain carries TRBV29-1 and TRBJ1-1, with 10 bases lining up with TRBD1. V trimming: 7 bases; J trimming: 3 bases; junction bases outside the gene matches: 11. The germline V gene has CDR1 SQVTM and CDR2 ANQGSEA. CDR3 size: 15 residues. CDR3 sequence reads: CSAGWTGGKDTEAFF. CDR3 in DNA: TGCAGCGCTGGGTGGACAGGGGGAAAGGACACTGAAGCTTTCTTT.

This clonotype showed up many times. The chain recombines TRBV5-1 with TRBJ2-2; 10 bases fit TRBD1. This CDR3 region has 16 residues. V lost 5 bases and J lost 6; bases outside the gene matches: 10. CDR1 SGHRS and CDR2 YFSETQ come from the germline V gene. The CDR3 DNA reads TGCGCCAGCAGGTTGATTCGGACAGGGGGTTCCGGGGAGCTGTTTTTT. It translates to CASRLIRTGGSGELFF.

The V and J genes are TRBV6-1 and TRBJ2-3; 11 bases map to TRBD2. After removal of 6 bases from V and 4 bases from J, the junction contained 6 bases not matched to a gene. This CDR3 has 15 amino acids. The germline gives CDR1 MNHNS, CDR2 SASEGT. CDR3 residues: CASRILAGGPDTQYF. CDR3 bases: TGTGCCAGCAGAATTCTAGCGGGGGGACCAGATACGCAGTATTTT.

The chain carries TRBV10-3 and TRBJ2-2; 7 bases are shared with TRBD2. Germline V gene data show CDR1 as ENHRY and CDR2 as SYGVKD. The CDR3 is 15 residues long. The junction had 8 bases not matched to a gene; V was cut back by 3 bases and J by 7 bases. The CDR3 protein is CAISDGAGRDGELFF. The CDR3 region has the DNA TGTGCCATCAGTGATGGAGCGGGGAGAGACGGGGAGCTGTTTTTT.

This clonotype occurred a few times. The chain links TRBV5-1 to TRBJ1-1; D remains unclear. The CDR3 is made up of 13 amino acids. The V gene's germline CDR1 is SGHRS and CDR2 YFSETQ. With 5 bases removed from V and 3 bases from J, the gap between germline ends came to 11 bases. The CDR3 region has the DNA TGCGCCAGCAGGACCCATCGCGACACTGAAGCTTTCTTT. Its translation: CASRTHRDTEAFF.

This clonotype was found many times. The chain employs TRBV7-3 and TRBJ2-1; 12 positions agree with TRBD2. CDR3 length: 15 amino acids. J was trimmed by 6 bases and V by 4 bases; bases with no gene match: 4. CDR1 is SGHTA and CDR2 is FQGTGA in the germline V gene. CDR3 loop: CASSSLAGGANEQFF. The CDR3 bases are TGTGCCAGCAGCTCCCTAGCGGGAGGGGCCAATGAGCAGTTCTTC.

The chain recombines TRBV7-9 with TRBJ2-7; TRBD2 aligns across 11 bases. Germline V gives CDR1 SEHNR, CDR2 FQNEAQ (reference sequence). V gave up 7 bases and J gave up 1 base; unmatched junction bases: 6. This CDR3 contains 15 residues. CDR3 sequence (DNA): TGTGCCAGCACCATGACTAGCGGGAAGTCCTACGAGCAGTACGTC. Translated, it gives CASTMTSGKSYEQYV.

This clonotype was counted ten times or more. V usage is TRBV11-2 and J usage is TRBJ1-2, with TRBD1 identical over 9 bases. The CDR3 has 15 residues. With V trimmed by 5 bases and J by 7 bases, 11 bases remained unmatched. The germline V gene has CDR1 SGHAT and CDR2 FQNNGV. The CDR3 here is CASSLQGAALSGYTF. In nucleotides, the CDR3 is TGTGCCAGCAGCCTACAGGGGGCGGCTCTCTCTGGCTACACCTTC.

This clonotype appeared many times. CDR3 residues: CASSPGTGRYGYTF. CDR3 coding DNA: TGTGCCAGCAGTCCGGGGACAGGCCGCTATGGCTACACCTTC. The chain has TRBV12-3 or TRBV12-4 and TRBJ1-2; 8 bases are a match to TRBD1. The CDR3 length is 14 residues. V trimming: 5 bases; J trimming: 4 bases; junction bases outside the gene matches: 6.

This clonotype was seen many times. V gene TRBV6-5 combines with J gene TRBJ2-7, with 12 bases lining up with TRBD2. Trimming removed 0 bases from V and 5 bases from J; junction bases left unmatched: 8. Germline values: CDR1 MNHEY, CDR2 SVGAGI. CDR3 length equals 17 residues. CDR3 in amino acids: CASSYSSGTSGLNEQYF. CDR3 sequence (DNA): TGTGCCAGCAGTTACTCGTCCGGGACTAGCGGGCTTAACGAGCAGTACTTC.

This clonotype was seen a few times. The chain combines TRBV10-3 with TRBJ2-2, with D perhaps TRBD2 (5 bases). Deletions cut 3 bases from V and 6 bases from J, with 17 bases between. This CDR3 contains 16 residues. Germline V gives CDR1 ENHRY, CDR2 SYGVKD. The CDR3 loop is CAISEAEVKVPGELFF. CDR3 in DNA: TGTGCCATCAGTGAAGCGGAGGTAAAGGTTCCCGGGGAGCTGTTTTTT.

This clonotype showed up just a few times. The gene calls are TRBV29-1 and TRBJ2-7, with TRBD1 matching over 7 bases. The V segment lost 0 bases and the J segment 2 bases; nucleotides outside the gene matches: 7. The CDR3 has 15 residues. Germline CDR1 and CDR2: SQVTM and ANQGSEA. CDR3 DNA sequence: TGCAGCGTTGAAGAACCGGGACAGAGACCCTACGAGCAGTACTTC. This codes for CSVEEPGQRPYEQYF.

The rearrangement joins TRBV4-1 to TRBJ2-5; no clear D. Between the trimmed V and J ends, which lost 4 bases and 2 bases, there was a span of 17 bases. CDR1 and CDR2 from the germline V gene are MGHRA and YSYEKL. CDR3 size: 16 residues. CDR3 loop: CASSLSPNPAQETQYF. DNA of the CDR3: TGCGCCAGCAGCCTCAGTCCGAACCCGGCACAAGAGACCCAGTACTTC.

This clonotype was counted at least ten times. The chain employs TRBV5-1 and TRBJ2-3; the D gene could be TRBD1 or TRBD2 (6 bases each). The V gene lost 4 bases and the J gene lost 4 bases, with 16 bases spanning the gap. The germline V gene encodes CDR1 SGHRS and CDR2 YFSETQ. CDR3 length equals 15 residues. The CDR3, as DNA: TGCGCCAGCAGCCTAGGGGGGCGCGGAGCAGATACGCAGTATTTT. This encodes CASSLGGRGADTQYF.